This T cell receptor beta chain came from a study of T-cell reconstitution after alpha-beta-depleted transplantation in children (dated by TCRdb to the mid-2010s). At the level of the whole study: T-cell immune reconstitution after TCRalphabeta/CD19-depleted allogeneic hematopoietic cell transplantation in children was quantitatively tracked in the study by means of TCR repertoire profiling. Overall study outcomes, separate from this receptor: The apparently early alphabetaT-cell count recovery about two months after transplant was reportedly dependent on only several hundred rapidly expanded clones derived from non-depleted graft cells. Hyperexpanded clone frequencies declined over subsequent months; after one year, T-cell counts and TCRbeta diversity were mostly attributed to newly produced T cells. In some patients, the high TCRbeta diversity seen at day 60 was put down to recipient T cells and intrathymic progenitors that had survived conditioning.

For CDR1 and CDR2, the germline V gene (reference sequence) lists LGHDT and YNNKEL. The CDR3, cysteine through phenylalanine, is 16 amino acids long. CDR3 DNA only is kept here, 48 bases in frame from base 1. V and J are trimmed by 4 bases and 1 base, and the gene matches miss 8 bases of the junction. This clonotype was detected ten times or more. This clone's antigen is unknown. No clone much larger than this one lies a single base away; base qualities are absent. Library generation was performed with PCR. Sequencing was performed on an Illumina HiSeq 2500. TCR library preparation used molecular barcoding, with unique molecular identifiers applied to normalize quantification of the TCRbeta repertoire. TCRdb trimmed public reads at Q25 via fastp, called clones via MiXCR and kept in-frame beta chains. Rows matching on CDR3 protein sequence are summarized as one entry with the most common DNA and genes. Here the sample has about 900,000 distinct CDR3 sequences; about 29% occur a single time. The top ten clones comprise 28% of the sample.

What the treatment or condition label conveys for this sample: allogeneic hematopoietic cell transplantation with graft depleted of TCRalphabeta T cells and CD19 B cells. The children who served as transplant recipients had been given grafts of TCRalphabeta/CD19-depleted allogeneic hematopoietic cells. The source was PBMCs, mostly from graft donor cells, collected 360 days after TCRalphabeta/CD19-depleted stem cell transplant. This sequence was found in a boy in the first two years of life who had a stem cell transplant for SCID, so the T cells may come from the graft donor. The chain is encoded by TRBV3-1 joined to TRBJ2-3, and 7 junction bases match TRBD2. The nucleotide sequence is TGTGCCAGCAGCCTCAGACTAGCTCCAGGCACAGATACGCAGTATTTT. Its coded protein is CASSLRLAPGTDTQYF.